The present T cell receptor beta chain was sequenced within a study of cytotoxic CD8 clonotypes in ibrutinib-treated CLL (dated by TCRdb to about 2021). General notes on the study: The cohort had about a dozen relapsed/refractory and roughly 15 treatment-naive patients; around 17 were IGHV unmutated. Responses were partial in approximately 24 patients and complete in 2; after median approximately 5.5 years follow-up, roughly 14 stayed in remission and about twelve progressed. Samples at response were collected after a median of about 13 months of treatment, with a range of 6 to 36 months. An average of around 250,000 productive templates and approximately 91,000 productive rearrangements was obtained per sample. Longitudinal samples were available for about 30% of the roughly 86 trial participants. Cryopreserved peripheral blood mononuclear cells were obtained before treatment, at response, and at either sustained remission or disease progression. Patients were still on ibrutinib when every remission and progressive disease sample was collected. Overall study results and their limits: Public clonotypes were rare and either shrank or stayed stable during treatment, and the rise in clonality at ibrutinib response reflected expansion of private clonotypes. Clonality rose at ibrutinib response, remained stable during sustained remission, and dropped back toward baseline at progression. Sampling times were not matched between sustained-remission and progressing patients, and lymph node repertoires were not studied. At baseline, clonality was higher than in age-matched healthy donors and showed a strong correlation with circulating CD8+ T-cell counts.

Each clonotype received, on average, about 9.7x coverage in deep resolution sequencing performed on a MiSeq, where the target depth lay between 1 in 1 million and 1 in 200,000 T cells. The immunoSEQ hsTCRB Kit was used to generate the TCR beta libraries. The paper's processing steps were these. The data were analyzed with ImmunoSEQ Analyzer and ImmunoSEQ Data Assistant, and V, D and J gene assignments followed IMGT definitions. Clonality, with values ranging from 0 to 1, was calculated as one minus the normalized Shannon entropy of productive rearrangement frequencies. Public clonotype analysis was restricted to overrepresented clonotypes comprising at least 0.05% of each patient's repertoire. Some 13 repertoires from age-matched healthy donors, obtained from immuneACCESS, served as clonality controls. TCRdb retrieved this table from immuneACCESS and kept in-frame rearrangements only. Not all clones are present; in checked studies, unresolved V genes account for under half, and no reason is known for the remainder. V, J and clone size derive from that table, while D and trimming were established from the DNA sequence. This sample comprises about 39,000 clones, approximately 67% of them detected only once. The ten largest clones add up to roughly 6.9% of the sample.

Note on this clone: Its antigen is unknown. No base qualities exist here, and no much larger clone lies one base off it.

This specimen's time point label, interpreted: progressive disease on ibrutinib. For TCR beta library preparation, 1.5 to 2 micrograms of genomic DNA was extracted from cryopreserved PBMCs. High-throughput TCR beta sequencing was performed on longitudinal blood samples from CLL patients receiving ibrutinib monotherapy. The patients were enrolled in a single-center, open-label phase 2 trial of ibrutinib monotherapy. The sample here was PBMCs, taken at disease progression, from a patient treated with ibrutinib. This sequence originates from a human donor with chronic lymphocytic leukemia.

In nucleotide form, the sequence is TGTGCCAGCAGCTTAAGACAGGGGGCAGATGAGCAGTTCTTC. This sequence encodes CASSLRQGADEQFF. The chain was built from TRBV11-2 and TRBJ2-1; a stretch of 10 junction bases matches TRBD1. Trimming removed 2 bases from V and 8 bases from J; the gene matches leave 3 bases unexplained. CDR3 length: 14 amino acids, cysteine to phenylalanine. Only the CDR3 portion is preserved as DNA: 42 bases, with reading frame beginning at the first base. The germline V gene encodes CDR1 SGHAT and CDR2 FQNNGV.